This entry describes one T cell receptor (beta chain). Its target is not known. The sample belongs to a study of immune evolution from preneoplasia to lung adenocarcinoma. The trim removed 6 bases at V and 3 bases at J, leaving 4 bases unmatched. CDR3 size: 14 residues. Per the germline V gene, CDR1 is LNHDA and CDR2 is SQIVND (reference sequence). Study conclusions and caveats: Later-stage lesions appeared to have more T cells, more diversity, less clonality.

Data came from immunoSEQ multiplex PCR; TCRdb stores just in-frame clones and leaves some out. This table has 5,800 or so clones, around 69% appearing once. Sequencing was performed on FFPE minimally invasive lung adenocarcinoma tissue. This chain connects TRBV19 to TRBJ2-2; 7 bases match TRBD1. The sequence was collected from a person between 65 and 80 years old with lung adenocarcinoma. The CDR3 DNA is TGTGCCAGTAGCAAGGGACAGTACACCGGGGAGCTGTTTTTT. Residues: CASSKGQYTGELFF. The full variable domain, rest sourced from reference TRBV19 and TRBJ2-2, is DGGITQSPKYLFRKEGQNVTLSCEQNLNHDAMYWYRQDPGQGLRLIYYSQIVNDFQKGDIAEGYSVSREKKESFPLTVTSAQKNPTAFYLCASSKGQYTGELFFGEGSRLTVL.